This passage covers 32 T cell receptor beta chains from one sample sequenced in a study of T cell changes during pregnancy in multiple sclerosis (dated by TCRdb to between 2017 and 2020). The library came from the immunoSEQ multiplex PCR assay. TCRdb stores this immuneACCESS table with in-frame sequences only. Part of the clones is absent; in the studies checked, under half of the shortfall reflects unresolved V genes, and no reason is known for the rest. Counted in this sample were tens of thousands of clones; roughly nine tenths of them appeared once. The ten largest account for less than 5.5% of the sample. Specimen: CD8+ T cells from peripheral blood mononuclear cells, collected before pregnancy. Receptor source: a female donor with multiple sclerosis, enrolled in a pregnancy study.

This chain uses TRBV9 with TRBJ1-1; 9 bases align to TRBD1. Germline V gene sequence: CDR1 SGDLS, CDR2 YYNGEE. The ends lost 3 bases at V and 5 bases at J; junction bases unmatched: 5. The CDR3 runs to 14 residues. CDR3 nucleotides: TGTGCCAGCAGCGCACAGGGGGCGACGACTGAAGCTTTCTTT. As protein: CASSAQGATTEAFF.

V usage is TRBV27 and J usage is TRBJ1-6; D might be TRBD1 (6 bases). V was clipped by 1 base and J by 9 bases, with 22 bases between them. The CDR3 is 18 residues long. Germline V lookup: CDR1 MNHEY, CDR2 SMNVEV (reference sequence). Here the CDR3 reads CASSLLILPGQRSSPLHF. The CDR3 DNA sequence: TGTGCCAGCAGTTTATTGATCTTACCCGGACAGAGGTCTTCACCCCTCCACTTT.

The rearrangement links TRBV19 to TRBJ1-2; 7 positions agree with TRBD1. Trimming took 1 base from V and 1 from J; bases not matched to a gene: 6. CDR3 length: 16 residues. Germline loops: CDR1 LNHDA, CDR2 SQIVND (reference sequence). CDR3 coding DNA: TGTGCCAGTAGTATAGTGGCAGGGGGAGGTAACTATGGCTACACCTTC. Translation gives CASSIVAGGGNYGYTF.

The CDR3 DNA follows: TGTGCCAGCAGTATGGCGGTCACCGGGGAGCTGTTTTTT. It yields the protein CASSMAVTGELFF. The chain employs TRBV6-6 and TRBJ2-2, with unresolved D. CDR3 length equals 13 residues. The germline V gene encodes CDR1 MNHNY and CDR2 SVGAGI (reference sequence). The V end lost 5 bases, the J end lost 4 bases, and 8 bases lay between the germline ends.

The CDR3 loop is CASSEDVVGGMNTEAFF. CDR3 sequence (DNA): TGTGCCAGCAGTGAGGACGTAGTGGGGGGGATGAACACTGAAGCTTTCTTT. The gene calls are TRBV2 and TRBJ1-1; a possible D gene is TRBD1 (5 bases). The ends were cut back, 3 bases at V and 0 bases at J, with 17 bases in the middle. Germline values: CDR1 SNHLY, CDR2 FYNNEI. The CDR3 consists of 17 residues. Drawing the rest from reference TRBV2 and TRBJ1-1, the complete variable domain is EPEVTQTPSHQVTQMGQEVILRCVPISNHLYFYWYRQILGQKVEFLVSFYNNEISEKSEIFDDQFSVERPDGSNFTLKIRSTKLEDSAMYFCASSEDVVGGMNTEAFFGQGTRLTVV.

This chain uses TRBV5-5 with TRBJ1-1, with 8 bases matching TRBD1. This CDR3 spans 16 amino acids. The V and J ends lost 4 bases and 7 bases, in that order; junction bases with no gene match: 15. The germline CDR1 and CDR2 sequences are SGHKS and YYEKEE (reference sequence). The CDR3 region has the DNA TGTGCCAGCAGCCTATACCCGACAGGGGCCGGGGTTGAAGCTTTCTTT. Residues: CASSLYPTGAGVEAFF. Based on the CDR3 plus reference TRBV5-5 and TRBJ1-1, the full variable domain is DAGVTQSPTHLIKTRGQQVTLRCSPISGHKSVSWYQQVLGQGPQFIFQYYEKEERGRGNFPDRFSARQFPNYSSELNVNALLLGDSALYLCASSLYPTGAGVEAFFGQGTRLTVV.

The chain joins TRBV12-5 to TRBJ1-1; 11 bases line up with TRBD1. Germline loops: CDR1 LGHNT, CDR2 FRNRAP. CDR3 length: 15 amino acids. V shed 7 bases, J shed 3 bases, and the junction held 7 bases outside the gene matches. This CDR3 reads CASEDRGLGDTEAFF. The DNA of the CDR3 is TGTGCTAGTGAGGACAGGGGGCTTGGGGACACTGAAGCTTTCTTT.

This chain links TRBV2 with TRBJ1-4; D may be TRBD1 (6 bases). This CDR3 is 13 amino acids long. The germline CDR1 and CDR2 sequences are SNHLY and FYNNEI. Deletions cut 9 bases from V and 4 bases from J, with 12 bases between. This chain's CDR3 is CARRRQVNEKLFF. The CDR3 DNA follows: TGTGCCAGGAGAAGACAGGTTAATGAAAAACTGTTTTTT.

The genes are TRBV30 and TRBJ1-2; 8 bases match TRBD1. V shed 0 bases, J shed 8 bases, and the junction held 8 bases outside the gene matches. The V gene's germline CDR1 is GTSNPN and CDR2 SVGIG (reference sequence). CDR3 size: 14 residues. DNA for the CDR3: TGTGCCTGGAGTGTGTCCAGAACAGGGGGAGGCTACACCTTC. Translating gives CAWSVSRTGGGYTF.

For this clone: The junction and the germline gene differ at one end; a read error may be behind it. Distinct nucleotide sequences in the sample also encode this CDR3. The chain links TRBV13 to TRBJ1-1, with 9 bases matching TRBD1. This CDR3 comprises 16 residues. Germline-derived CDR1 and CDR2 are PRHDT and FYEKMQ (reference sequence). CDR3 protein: CASSLDLDRGKTEAFF. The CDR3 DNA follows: TGTGCCAGCAGCTTAGATCTAGACAGGGGGAAGACTGAAGCCTTCTTT.

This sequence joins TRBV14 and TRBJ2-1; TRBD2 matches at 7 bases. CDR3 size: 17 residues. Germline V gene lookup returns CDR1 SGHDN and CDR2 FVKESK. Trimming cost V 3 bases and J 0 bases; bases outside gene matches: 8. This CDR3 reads CASSHASGGFSYNEQFF. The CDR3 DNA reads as TGTGCCAGCAGCCATGCCTCCGGGGGGTTCTCCTACAATGAGCAGTTCTTC.

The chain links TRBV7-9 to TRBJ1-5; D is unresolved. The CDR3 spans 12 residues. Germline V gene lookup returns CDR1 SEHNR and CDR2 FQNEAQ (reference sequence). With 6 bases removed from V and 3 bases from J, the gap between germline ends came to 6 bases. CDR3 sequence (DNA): TGTGCCAGCAGACAGAACAATCAGCCCCAGCATTTT. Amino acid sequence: CASRQNNQPQHF. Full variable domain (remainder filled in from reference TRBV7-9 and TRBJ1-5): DTGVSQNPRHKITKRGQNVTFRCDPISEHNRLYWYRQTLGQGPEFLTYFQNEAQLEKSRLLSDRFSAERPKGSFSTLEIQRTEQGDSAMYLCASRQNNQPQHFGDGTRLSIL.

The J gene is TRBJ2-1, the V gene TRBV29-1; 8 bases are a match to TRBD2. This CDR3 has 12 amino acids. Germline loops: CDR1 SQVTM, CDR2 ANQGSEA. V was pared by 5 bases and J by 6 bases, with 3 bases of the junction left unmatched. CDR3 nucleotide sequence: TGCAGCGTTACGGGGGGGCCCAATGAGCAGTTCTTC. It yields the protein CSVTGGPNEQFF.

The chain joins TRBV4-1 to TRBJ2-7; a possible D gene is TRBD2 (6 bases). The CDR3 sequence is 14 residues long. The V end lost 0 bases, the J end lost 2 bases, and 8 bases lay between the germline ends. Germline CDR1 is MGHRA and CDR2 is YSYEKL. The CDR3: CASSQEGGAYEQYF. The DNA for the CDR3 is TGCGCCAGCAGCCAAGAAGGAGGGGCCTACGAGCAGTACTTC.

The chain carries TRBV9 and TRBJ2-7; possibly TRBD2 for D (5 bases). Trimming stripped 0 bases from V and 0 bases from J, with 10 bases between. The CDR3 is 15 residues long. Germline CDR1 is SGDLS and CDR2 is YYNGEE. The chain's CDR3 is CASSVEARDSYEQYF. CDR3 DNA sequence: TGTGCCAGCAGCGTAGAGGCGAGGGACTCCTACGAGCAGTACTTC.

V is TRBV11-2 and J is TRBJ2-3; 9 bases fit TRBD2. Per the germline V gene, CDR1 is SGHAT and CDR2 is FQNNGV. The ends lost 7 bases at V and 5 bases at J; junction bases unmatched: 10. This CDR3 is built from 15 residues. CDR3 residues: CASIEGGGEIDTQYF. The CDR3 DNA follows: TGTGCCAGCATCGAGGGCGGGGGGGAAATAGATACGCAGTATTTT.

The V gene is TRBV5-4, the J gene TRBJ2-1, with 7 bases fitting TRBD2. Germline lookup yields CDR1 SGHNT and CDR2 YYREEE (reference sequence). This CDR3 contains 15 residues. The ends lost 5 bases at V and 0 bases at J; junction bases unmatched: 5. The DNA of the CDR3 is TGTGCCAGCAGGGATTGGGGGGGCTCCTACAATGAGCAGTTCTTC. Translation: CASRDWGGSYNEQFF.

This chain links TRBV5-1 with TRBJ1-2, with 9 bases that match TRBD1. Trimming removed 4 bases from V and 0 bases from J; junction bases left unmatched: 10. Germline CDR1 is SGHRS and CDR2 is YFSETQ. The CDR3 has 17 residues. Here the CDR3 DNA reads TGCGCCAGCAGCAAACACAGGGGGCCAAAACCTAACTATGGCTACACCTTC. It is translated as CASSKHRGPKPNYGYTF. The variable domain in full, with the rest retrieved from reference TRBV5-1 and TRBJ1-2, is KAGVTQTPRYLIKTRGQQVTLSCSPISGHRSVSWYQQTPGQGLQFLFEYFSETQRNKGNFPGRFSGRQFSNSRSEMNVSTLELGDSALYLCASSKHRGPKPNYGYTFGSGTRLTVV.

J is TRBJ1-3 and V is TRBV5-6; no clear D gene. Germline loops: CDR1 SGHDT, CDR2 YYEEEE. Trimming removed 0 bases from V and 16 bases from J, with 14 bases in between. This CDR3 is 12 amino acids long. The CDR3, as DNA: TGTGCCAGCAGCTTGGGGACGGGGAGGCCTTATTTT. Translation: CASSLGTGRPYF.

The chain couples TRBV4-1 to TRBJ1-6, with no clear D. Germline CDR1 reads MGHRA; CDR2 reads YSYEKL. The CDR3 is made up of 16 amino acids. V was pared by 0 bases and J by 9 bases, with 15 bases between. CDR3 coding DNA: TGCGCCAGCAGCCAAGAGGCAAATCCCTCTGGTTCACCCCTCCACTTT. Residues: CASSQEANPSGSPLHF.

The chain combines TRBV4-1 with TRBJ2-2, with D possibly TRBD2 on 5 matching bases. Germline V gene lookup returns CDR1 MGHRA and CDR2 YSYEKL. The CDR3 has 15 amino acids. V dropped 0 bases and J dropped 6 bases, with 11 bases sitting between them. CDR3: CASSQDMSGPGELFF. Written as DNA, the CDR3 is TGCGCCAGCAGCCAAGATATGAGCGGTCCCGGGGAGCTGTTTTTT.

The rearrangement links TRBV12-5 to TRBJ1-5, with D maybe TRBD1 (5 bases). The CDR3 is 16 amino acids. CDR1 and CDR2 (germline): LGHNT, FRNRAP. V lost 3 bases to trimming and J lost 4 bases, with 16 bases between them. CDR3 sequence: CASGFLDRPGNQPQHF. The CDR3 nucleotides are TGTGCTAGTGGTTTCCTCGACAGACCTGGAAATCAGCCCCAGCATTTT.

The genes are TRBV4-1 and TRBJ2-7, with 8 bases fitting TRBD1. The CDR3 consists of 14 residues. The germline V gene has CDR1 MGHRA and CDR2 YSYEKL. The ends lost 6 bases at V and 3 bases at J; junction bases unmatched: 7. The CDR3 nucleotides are TGCGCCAGCAGTCCAGGGGGCGGCAGCTACGAGCAGTACTTC. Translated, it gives CASSPGGGSYEQYF.

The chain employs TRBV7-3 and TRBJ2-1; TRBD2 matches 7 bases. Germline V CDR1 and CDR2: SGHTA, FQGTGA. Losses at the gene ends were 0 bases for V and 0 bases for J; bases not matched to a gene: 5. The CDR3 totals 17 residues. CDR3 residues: CASSLTLGGVSYNEQFF. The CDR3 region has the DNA TGTGCCAGCAGCTTAACGTTGGGGGGGGTCTCCTACAATGAGCAGTTCTTC.

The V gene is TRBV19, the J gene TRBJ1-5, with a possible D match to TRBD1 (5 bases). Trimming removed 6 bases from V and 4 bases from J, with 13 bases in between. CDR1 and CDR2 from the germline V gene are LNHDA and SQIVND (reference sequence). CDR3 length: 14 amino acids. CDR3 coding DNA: TGTGCCAGTAGGGGGTGGGGGGGAAATCAGCCCCAGCATTTT. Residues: CASRGWGGNQPQHF.

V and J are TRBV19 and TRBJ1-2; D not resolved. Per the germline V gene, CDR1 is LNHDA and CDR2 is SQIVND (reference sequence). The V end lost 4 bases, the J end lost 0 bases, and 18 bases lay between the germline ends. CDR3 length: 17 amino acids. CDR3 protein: CASSNARTRGANYGYTF. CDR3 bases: TGTGCCAGTAGTAACGCCCGGACTCGAGGCGCTAACTATGGCTACACCTTC.

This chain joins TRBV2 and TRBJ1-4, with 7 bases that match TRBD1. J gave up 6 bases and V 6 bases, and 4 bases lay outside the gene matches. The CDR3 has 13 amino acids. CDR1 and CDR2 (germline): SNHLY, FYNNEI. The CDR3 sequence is CASSPGTDEKLFF. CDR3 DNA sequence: TGTGCCAGCAGCCCTGGGACAGATGAAAAACTGTTTTTT. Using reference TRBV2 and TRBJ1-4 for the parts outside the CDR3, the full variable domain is EPEVTQTPSHQVTQMGQEVILRCVPISNHLYFYWYRQILGQKVEFLVSFYNNEISEKSEIFDDQFSVERPDGSNFTLKIRSTKLEDSAMYFCASSPGTDEKLFFGSGTQLSVL.

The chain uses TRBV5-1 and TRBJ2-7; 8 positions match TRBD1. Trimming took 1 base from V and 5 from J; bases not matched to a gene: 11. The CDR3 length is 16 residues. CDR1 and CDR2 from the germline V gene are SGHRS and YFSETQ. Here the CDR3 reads CASSLIGGQGTHEQYF. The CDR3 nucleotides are TGCGCCAGCAGCTTGATTGGAGGACAGGGAACCCACGAGCAGTACTTC.

The DNA of the CDR3 is TGTGCCAGCAGTTTGACAGGGCGGACTGAAGCTTTCTTT. Encoded protein: CASSLTGRTEAFF. The rearrangement uses TRBV27 and TRBJ1-1, with TRBD1 matching over 7 bases. The CDR3 totals 13 residues. The V and J ends lost 3 bases and 5 bases, in that order; junction bases with no gene match: 3. Germline CDR1 MNHEY, CDR2 SMNVEV (reference sequence).

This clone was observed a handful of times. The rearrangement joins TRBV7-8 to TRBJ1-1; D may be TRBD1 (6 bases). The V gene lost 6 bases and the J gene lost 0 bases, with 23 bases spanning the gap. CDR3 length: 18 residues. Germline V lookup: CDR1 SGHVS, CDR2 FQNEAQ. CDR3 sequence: CASSFSEGVGVVNTEAFF. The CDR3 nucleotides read TGTGCCAGCAGTTTTTCCGAGGGGGTTGGCGTGGTGAACACTGAAGCTTTCTTT. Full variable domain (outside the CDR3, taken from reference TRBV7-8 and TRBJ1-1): GAGVSQSPRYKVAKRGQDVALRCDPISGHVSLFWYQQALGQGPEFLTYFQNEAQLDKSGLPSDRFFAERPEGSVSTLKIQRTQQEDSAVYLCASSFSEGVGVVNTEAFFGQGTRLTVV.

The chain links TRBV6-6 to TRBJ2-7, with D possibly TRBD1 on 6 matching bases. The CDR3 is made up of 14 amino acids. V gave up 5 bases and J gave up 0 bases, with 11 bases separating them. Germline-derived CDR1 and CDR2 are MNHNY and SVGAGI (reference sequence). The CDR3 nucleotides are TGTGCCAGCAGTCAGGGACACCTCTCCTACGAGCAGTACTTC. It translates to CASSQGHLSYEQYF.

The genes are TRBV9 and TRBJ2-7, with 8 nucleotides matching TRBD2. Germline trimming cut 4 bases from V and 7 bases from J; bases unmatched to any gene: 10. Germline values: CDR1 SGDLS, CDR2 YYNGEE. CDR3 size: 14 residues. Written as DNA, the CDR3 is TGTGCCAGCAGCAGAGACGGGGGGGCCTCTGAGCAGTACTTC. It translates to CASSRDGGASEQYF.